The present entry profiles one TCR beta chain with its context. Its antigen is unknown. The data originate from a study of cytotoxic CD8 clonotypes in ibrutinib-treated CLL. Turning to the study itself: Complete response was seen in 2 patients and partial in approximately 25; about 12 progressed and roughly 15 stayed remitted after a median about 70 months. General study results and limits: Rising at ibrutinib response, clonality subsequently fell back toward baseline at progression. Public clonotypes were uncommon and contracted or stayed stable on treatment.

Germline assignment: CDR1 SGHAT and CDR2 FQNNGV. The CDR3 is 14 amino acids. Trimming took 3 bases from V and 8 from J, leaving 14 bases between them. The protocol was immunoSEQ multiplex PCR, while the TCRdb copy is restricted to in-frame clones and leaves out a portion. The data contain 19,000 or so clones, 81% of them singletons. The sequence was collected from a human donor with chronic lymphocytic leukemia. Here the sequenced sample was PBMCs, taken before ibrutinib treatment. The V gene is TRBV11-2, the J gene TRBJ2-4, with D possibly matching TRBD1 (6 bases). Here the CDR3 DNA reads TGTGCCAGCAGCTTTGGTACAGGGCGCGACATTCAGTACTTC. This sequence encodes CASSFGTGRDIQYF.